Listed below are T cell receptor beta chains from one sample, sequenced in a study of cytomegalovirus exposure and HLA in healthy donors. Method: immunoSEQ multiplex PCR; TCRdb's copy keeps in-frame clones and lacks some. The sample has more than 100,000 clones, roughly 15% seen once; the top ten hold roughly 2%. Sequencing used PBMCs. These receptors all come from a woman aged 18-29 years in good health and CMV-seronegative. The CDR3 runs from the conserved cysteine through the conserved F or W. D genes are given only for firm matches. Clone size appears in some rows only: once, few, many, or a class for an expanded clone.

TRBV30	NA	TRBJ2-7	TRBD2	TGTGCCTGGACCGCGCGGGGGGCTCTCCCCTACGAGCAGTACTTC	CAWTARGALPYEQYF
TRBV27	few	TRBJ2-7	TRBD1	TGTGCCAGCAGTTTAACAGGGGACGGGTACGAGCAGTACTTC	CASSLTGDGYEQYF
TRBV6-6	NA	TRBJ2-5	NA	TGTGCCAGCAGTTATAGAAGGGGGGGCCCAGAGACCCAGTACTTC	CASSYRRGGPETQYF
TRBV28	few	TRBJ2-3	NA	TGTGCCAGCAGTTTACAGGACTACACAGATACGCAGTATTTT	CASSLQDYTDTQYF
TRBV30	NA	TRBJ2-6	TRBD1	TGTGCCTGGAGTGTTCTGGGGGACAGGGGGCTCGCTGGGGCCAACGTCCTGACTTTC	CAWSVLGDRGLAGANVLTF
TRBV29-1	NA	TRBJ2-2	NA	TGCAGCGTAGGTGTAGCCGGCACCGGGGAGCTGTTTTTT	CSVGVAGTGELFF
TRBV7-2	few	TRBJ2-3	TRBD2	TGTGCCAGCAGCCCGGGACTAGCAGGAGATACGCAGTATTTT	CASSPGLAGDTQYF
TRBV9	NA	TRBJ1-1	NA	TGTGCCAGCAGCAGATACGGGAACACTGAAGCTTTCTTT	CASSRYGNTEAFF
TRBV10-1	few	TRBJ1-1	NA	TGCGCCAGCAGTCTGACAGTGAACACTGAAGCTTTCTTT	CASSLTVNTEAFF
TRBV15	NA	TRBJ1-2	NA	TGTGCCACCAGCAGAGACGAAGCAGGATATGGCTACACCTTC	CATSRDEAGYGYTF
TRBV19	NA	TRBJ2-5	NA	TGTGCCAGTAGTATAAAGCGGGACCAAGAGACCCAGTACTTC	CASSIKRDQETQYF
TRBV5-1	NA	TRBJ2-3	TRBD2	TGCGCCAGCAGCTTAAGACTAGCGGGGTCCACAGATACGCAGTATTTT	CASSLRLAGSTDTQYF
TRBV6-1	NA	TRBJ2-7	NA	TGTGCCAGCAAAAACGGAGGGGCTCCCCACGAGCAGTACTTC	CASKNGGAPHEQYF
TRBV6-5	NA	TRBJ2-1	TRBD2	TGTGCCAGCAGTTACCTAAGGGCGGGGGACAATGAGCAGTTCTTC	CASSYLRAGDNEQFF
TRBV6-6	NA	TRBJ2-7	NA	TGTGCCAGCAGCACCCCCGCAGCCTACGAGCAGTACTTC	CASSTPAAYEQYF
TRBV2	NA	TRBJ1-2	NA	TGTGCCAAAGAAAACGAGGACACCCAAAACTTC	CAKENEDTQNF
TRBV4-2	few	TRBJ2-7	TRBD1	TGTGCCAGCAGCCAAGTAGGGGGCCGTTCCGAGCAGTACTTC	CASSQVGGRSEQYF
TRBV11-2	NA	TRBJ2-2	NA	TGTGCCAGCAGCTTAGTGTCTACCTTGACCGGGGAGCTGTTTTTT	CASSLVSTLTGELFF
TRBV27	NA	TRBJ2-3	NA	TGTGCCAGCAGTTTATCTCCGTCAGATACGCAGTATTTT	CASSLSPSDTQYF
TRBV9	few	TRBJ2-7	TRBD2	TGTGCCAGCAGCGTAGGGACTAGCGGGGACGAGCAGTACTTC	CASSVGTSGDEQYF
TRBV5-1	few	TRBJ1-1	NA	TGCGCCAGCAGCCTCCGATACTCACTCGAAGCTTTCTTT	CASSLRYSLEAFF
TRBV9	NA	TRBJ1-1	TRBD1	TGTGCCAGCAGCCCTTACAGGGGTTTGAACACTGAAGCTTTCTTT	CASSPYRGLNTEAFF
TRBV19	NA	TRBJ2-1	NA	TGTGCCAGTAGTTCGAGACCCAGGGGATACAATGAGCAGTTCTTC	CASSSRPRGYNEQFF
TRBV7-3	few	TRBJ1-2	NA	TGTGCCAGCAGCTGGTCAGGGGCAGACAACTATGGCTACACCTTC	CASSWSGADNYGYTF
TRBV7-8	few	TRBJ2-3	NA	TGTGCCAGCAGCTTATTGGCGACTAGCACAGATACGCAGTATTTT	CASSLLATSTDTQYF
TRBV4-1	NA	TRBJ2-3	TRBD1	TGCGCCAGCAGCCTGGACAGGCTCGAGCAGTATTTT	CASSLDRLEQYF
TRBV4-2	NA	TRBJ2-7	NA	TGTGCCAGCAGCCAAGTCGCTAGAATGGTTGGCGAGCAGTACTTC	CASSQVARMVGEQYF
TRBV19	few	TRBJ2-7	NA	TGTGCCAGTAGTATGTCGGGTACCTACGAGCAGTACTTC	CASSMSGTYEQYF
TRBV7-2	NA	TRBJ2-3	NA	TGTGCCAGCAGCCGTATACGGACAGATACGCAGTATTTT	CASSRIRTDTQYF
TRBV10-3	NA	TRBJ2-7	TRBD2	TGTGCCATCAGTGACCCCGGGACTAGCCGTTCCTACGAGCAGTACTTC	CAISDPGTSRSYEQYF
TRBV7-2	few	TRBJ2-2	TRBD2	TGTGCCAGCAGCTTAGTCGTACTAGCGGGCAACACCGGGGAGCTGTTTTTT	CASSLVVLAGNTGELFF
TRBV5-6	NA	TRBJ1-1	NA	TGTGCCAGCAGCTCCCATAGCCAGGGATCGAACACTGAAGCTTTCTTT	CASSSHSQGSNTEAFF
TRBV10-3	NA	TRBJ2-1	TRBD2	TGTGCCATCAGTGTTCTAGCGGGGTGGATTTTCAATGAGCAGTTCTTC	CAISVLAGWIFNEQFF
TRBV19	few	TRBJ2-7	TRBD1	TGTGCCAGTAGTACCAACCGGGACAGCGGCTCCTACGAGCAGTACTTC	CASSTNRDSGSYEQYF
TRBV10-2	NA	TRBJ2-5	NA	TGCGCCAGCAGCGACGGACACCCTAGCGTGGAGACCCAGTACTTC	CASSDGHPSVETQYF
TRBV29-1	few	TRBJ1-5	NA	TGCAGCGTTGCCGGGGAGGGGAATCAGCCCCAGCATTTT	CSVAGEGNQPQHF
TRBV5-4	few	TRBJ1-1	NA	TGTGCCAGCAGCGGAACAGCGAACACTGAAGCTTTCTTT	CASSGTANTEAFF
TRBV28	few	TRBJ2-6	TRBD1	TGTGCCAGCAGTTTGGGACAGGGGGCATACGGGGCCAACGTCCTGACTTTC	CASSLGQGAYGANVLTF